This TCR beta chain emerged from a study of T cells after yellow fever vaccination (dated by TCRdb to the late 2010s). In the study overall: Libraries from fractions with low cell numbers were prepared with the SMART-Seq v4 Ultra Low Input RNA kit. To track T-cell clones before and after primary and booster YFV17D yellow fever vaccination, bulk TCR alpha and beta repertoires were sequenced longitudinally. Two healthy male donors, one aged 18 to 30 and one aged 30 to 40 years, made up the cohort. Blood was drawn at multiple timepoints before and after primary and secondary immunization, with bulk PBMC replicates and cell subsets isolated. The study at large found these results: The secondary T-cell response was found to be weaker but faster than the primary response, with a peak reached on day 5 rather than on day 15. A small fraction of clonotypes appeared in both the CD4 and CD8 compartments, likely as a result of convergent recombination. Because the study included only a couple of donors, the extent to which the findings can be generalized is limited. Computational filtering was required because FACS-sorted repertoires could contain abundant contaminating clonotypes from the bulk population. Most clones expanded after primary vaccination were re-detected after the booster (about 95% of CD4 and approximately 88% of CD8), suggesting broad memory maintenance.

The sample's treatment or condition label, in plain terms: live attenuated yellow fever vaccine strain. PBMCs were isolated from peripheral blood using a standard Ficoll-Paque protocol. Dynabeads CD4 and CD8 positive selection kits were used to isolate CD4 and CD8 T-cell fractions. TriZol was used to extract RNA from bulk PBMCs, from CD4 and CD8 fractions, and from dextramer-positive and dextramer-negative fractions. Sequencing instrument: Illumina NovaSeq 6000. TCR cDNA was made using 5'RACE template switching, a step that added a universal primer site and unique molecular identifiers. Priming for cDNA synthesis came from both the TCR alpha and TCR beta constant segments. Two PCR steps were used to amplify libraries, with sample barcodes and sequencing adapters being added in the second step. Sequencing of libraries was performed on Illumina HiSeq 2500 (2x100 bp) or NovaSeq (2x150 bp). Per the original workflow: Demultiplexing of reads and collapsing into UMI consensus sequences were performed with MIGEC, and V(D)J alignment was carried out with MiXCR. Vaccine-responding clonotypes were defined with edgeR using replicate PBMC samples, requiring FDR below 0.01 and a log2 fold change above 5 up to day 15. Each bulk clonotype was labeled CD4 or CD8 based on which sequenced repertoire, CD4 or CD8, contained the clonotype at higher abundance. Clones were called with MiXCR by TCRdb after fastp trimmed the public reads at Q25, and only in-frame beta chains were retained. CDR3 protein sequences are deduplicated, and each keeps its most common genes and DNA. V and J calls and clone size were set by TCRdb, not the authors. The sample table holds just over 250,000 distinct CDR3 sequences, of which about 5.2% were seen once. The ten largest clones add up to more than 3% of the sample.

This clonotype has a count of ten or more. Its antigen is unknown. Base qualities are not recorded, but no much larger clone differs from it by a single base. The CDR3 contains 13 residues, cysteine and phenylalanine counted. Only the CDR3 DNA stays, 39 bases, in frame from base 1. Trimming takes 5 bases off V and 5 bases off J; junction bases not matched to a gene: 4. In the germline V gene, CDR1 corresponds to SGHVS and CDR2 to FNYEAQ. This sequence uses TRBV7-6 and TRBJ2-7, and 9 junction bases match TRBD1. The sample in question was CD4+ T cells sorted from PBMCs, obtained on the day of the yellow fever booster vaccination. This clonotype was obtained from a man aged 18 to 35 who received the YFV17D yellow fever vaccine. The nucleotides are TGTGCCAGCAGCCCGACAGGGGGAAACGAGCAGTACTTC. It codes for CASSPTGGNEQYF.